This T cell receptor (beta chain) was identified during a study of T cells in Graves' hyperthyroidism and ophthalmopathy. There were TCR beta CDR3 regions amplified from RNA transcripts. With the HTBI primer set, the TCR CDR3 went through a first round of RT-PCR. TCRdb called the multiplex PCR reads again in MiXCR, with one record for every CDR3 protein. Of 300,000 to 450,000 distinct CDR3 sequences in the sample, 15% to 18% were seen once. This clonotype was counted many times. Germline CDR1 MNHEY, CDR2 SMNVEV (reference sequence). The junction had 9 bases not matched to a gene; V was cut back by 9 bases and J by 7 bases. This CDR3 region has 13 residues.

The rearrangement joins TRBV27 to TRBJ1-1, with TRBD1 identical over 9 bases. The sample taken for sequencing was blood. This receptor was obtained from a woman aged 18 to 35 with Graves' hyperthyroidism that later progressed to Graves' ophthalmopathy. The chain's CDR3 is CASWTGQGDEAFF. The CDR3 nucleotides read TGTGCCAGTTGGACGGGACAGGGAGATGAAGCTTTCTTT.